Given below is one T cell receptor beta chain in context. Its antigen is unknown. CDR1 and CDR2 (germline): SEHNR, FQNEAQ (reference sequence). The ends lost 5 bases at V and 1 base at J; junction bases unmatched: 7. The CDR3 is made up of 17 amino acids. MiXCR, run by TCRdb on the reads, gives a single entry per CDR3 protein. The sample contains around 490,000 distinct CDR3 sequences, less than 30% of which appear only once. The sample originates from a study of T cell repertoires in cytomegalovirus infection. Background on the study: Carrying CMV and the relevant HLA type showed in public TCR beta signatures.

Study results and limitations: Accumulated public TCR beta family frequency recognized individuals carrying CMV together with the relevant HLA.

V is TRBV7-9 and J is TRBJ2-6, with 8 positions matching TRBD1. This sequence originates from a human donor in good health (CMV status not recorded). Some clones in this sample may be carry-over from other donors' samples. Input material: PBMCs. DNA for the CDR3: TGTGCCAGCAGCACCGAGGACAGGGTGTCTGGGGCCAACGTCCTGACTTTC. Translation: CASSTEDRVSGANVLTF.